This T cell receptor (beta chain) derives from a study of T cell responses to AZD1222 COVID-19 vaccine. Across the study: Analysis merged second doses at about 4 or about 12 weeks.

Findings of the study overall: The study found Spike-specific TCR breadth and depth rose after two AZD1222 doses. It was only after the peak T cell response that any repertoires were sampled. Donor demographics were predominantly white British with a female majority; clonal diversity may be underestimated.

Repertoires were generated with immunoSEQ multiplex PCR, while TCRdb's copy carries only in-frame clones and drops some. The sample consists of more than 95,000 clones, 85% to 95% of them appearing once. Deletions cut 1 base from V and 1 base from J, with 12 bases between. CDR3 length: 15 amino acids. Germline assignment: CDR1 SGHNT and CDR2 YYREEE (reference sequence). As concerns this clone: Its specificity is unknown.

The TCR was taken from an adult in good health. The material sequenced was peripheral blood, taken on day 0 of AZD1222 vaccination. This chain connects TRBV5-4 to TRBJ2-7, with D perhaps TRBD2 (6 bases). The CDR3 protein is CASSLKERVSYEQYF. Here the CDR3 DNA reads TGTGCCAGCAGCTTGAAGGAGCGGGTTTCCTACGAGCAGTACTTC.